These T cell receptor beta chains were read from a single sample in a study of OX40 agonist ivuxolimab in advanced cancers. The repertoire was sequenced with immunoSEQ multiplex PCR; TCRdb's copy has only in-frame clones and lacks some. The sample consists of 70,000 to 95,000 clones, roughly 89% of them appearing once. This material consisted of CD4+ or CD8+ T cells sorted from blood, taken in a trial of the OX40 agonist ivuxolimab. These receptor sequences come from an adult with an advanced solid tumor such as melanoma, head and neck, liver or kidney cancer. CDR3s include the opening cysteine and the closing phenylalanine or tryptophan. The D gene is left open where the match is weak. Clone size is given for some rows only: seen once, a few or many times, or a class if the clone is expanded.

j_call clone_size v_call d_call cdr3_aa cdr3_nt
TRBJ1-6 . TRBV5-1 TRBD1 CASSRTGADSPLHF TGCGCCAGCAGCCGGACAGGGGCGGATTCACCCCTCCACTTT
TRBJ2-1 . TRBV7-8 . CASSSNRESYNEQFF TGTGCCAGCAGCTCCAACAGGGAATCCTACAATGAGCAGTTCTTC
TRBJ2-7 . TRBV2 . CASKGIAAYEQYF TGTGCCAGCAAGGGGATAGCGGCCTACGAGCAGTACTTC
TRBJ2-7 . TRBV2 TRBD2 CASSELAGTYEQYF TGTGCCAGCAGTGAACTAGCGGGGACCTACGAGCAGTACTTC
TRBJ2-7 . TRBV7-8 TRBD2 CASSWTSGRRDEQYF TGTGCCAGCAGCTGGACTAGCGGGAGGAGGGACGAGCAGTACTTC
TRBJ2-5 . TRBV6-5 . CASSRGQYF TGTGCCAGCAGCCGGGGACAGTACTTC
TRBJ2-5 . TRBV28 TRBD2 CASSLLAGVGETQYF TGTGCCAGCAGTCTCCTAGCGGGAGTTGGGGAGACCCAGTACTTC
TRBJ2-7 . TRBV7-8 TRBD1 CASSLGGQGVPYEQYF TGTGCCAGCAGCTTAGGCGGCCAGGGGGTCCCCTACGAGCAGTACTTC
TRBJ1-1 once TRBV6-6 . CASSYDQERDTEAFF TGTGCCAGCAGTTACGACCAGGAGAGGGACACTGAAGCTTTCTTT
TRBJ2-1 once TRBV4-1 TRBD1 CASSQGAGQGNDNEQFF TGCGCCAGCAGCCAGGGAGCGGGACAGGGGAACGACAATGAGCAGTTCTTC
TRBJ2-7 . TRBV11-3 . CASSWTLSSYEQYF TGTGCCAGCAGCTGGACCCTCAGCTCCTACGAGCAGTACTTC
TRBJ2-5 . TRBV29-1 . CSVEDQGETQYF TGCAGCGTTGAAGATCAGGGGGAGACCCAGTACTTC
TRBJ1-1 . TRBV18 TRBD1 CASSRLRQGAGTEAFF TGTGCCAGCTCACGACTGAGACAGGGGGCAGGGACTGAAGCTTTCTTT
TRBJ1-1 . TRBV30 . CAWRRYSQDTEAFF TGTGCCTGGAGGAGGTACAGCCAGGACACTGAAGCTTTCTTT
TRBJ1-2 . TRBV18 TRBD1 CASSPPSGTGVGYTF TGTGCCAGCTCACCACCCTCCGGGACAGGGGTCGGCTACACCTTC
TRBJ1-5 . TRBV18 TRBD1 CASSRATGLNQPQHF TGTGCCAGCTCACGGGCGACAGGGCTAAATCAGCCCCAGCATTTT
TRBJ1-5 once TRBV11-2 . CASSLEDSNQPQHF TGTGCCAGCAGCCTAGAGGATAGCAATCAGCCCCAGCATTTT
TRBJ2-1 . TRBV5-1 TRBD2 CASGTLADPLREQFF TGCGCCAGCGGGACCCTAGCGGACCCTCTTCGCGAGCAGTTCTTC
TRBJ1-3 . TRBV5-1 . CASSLVGSNTIYF TGCGCCAGCAGCTTGGTTGGTAGCAACACCATATATTTT
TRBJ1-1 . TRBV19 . CASILGQGDTEAFF TGTGCCAGCATACTCGGGCAGGGTGACACTGAAGCTTTCTTT
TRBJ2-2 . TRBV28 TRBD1 CAIEQGAGTGELFF TGTGCCATCGAGCAGGGGGCAGGTACCGGGGAGCTGTTTTTT